This TCR beta chain was captured by sequencing in a study of shared clonotypes between healthy human individuals. Overall study: Donors consisted of two women and three men between 18 and 49.

Several immunoSEQ 96-well plates shared each subset's DNA, each plate a replicate. Sorted subsets were amplified in replicate PCRs using 200 ng DNA, approximately 30,000 T cell genomes. Produced via immunoSEQ multiplex PCR; TCRdb's table is partial and in-frame only. The table lists roughly 1,000,000 clones, 75% to 80% of them singletons. Healthy and HIV-negative, the adult donors had no recent acute infections or vaccinations. CDR3 length: 13 amino acids. Germline V gene data show CDR1 as MGHRA and CDR2 as YSYEKL. Trimming removed 0 bases from V and 5 bases from J, with 5 bases in between. This chain joins TRBV4-1 and TRBJ1-5; D is ambiguous. This TCR was sampled from a man between 18 and 35 years old in good health. Some clones in this sample may be carry-over from other donors' samples. The specimen was memory CD4+ T cells from PBMCs. Subset defined: CD45RA-negative fraction. The CDR3 DNA reads TGCGCCAGCAGCCAAGATGAGGATCAGCCCCAGCATTTT. This translates into CASSQDEDQPQHF.